The 10 T cell receptor beta chains in this list originate from one sample, sequenced in a study of T cell responses to AZD1222 COVID-19 vaccine. Profiling relied on immunoSEQ multiplex PCR, and the TCRdb table lists in-frame clones only, not all of them. Among 150,000 or so clones listed, roughly nine tenths were seen once. The sample consisted of peripheral blood, taken on day 0 of AZD1222 vaccination. These receptors were taken from an adult in good health.

The chain links TRBV4-3 to TRBJ1-1, with D hard to call. Trimming cost V 4 bases and J 7 bases, with 13 bases left between them. The CDR3 length is 13 residues. Germline V CDR1 and CDR2: LGHNA, YSLEER. The CDR3 nucleotides are TGCGCCAGCAGCCCTCGGGCAGTTGATGAAGCTTTCTTT. This sequence encodes CASSPRAVDEAFF.

The rearrangement links TRBV9 to TRBJ1-1, with 8 bases aligning to TRBD1. V shed 4 bases and J 1 base; nucleotides not matched to a gene: 3. The CDR3 runs 14 residues. CDR1 SGDLS and CDR2 YYNGEE come from the germline V gene. The CDR3 region is CASSRTGRNTEAFF. Written as DNA, the CDR3 is TGTGCCAGCAGCCGGACAGGGAGGAACACTGAAGCTTTCTTT.

The chain carries TRBV19 and TRBJ1-1; D is unclear. The CDR3 contains 18 residues. Germline V lookup: CDR1 LNHDA, CDR2 SQIVND (reference sequence). With 3 bases removed from V and 1 base from J, the gap between germline ends came to 21 bases. CDR3 sequence (DNA): TGTGCCAGTAGTATCTTTCGTGTCCCCAAGGACTCGAACACTGAAGCTTTCTTT. Translation: CASSIFRVPKDSNTEAFF.

The chain recombines TRBV5-4 with TRBJ1-1, with 8 nucleotides matching TRBD1. V lost 1 base, J lost 6 bases, and 8 bases stayed unmatched. The CDR3 extends over 15 amino acids. The germline gives CDR1 SGHNT, CDR2 YYREEE (reference sequence). CDR3 region: CASSLTGQGRPEAFF. The CDR3 DNA reads TGTGCCAGCAGCTTGACCGGACAGGGACGCCCTGAAGCTTTCTTT.

The chain recombines TRBV5-1 with TRBJ2-3; D gene ambiguous. Trimming pared 4 bases from V and 2 bases from J, leaving 17 bases between. Germline V gene lookup returns CDR1 SGHRS and CDR2 YFSETQ. The CDR3 is 16 residues long. The CDR3 here is CASSARPVTNTDTQYF. DNA for the CDR3: TGCGCCAGCAGCGCCAGACCTGTAACGAACACAGATACGCAGTATTTT.

CDR3 in DNA: TGTGCCACCAGCAGGGGGTTCACCGGGACTAGTAAAGAGCAGTACTTC. Translated: CATSRGFTGTSKEQYF. The genes are TRBV15 and TRBJ2-7; the match to TRBD2 covers 8 bases. The length of the CDR3 is 16 residues. CDR1 and CDR2 (germline): LNHNV, YYDKDF (reference sequence). The V gene end was trimmed by 3 bases and the J gene end by 7 bases; junction bases not matched to a gene: 14.

This chain joins TRBV9 and TRBJ2-5; D gene unclear. The CDR3 is 15 amino acids. The V and J ends lost 0 bases and 4 bases respectively, with 13 bases between them. The V gene's germline CDR1 is SGDLS and CDR2 YYNGEE. CDR3 coding DNA: TGTGCCAGCAGCGTAGGTGTCAGGACGCGAGAGACCCAGTACTTC. As protein: CASSVGVRTRETQYF.

This sequence joins TRBV11-3 and TRBJ2-7, with D possibly TRBD2 on 5 matching bases. CDR1 and CDR2 (germline): SGHNT, YENEEA. V was pared by 4 bases and J by 2 bases, with 15 bases between. The CDR3 covers 15 residues. The chain's CDR3 is CASSSLSGVPYEQYF. DNA for the CDR3: TGTGCCAGCAGCTCCCTAAGCGGCGTCCCCTACGAGCAGTACTTC.

V and J are TRBV11-2 and TRBJ2-3; 10 nucleotides agree with TRBD2. The CDR3 covers 16 residues. The V gene end was trimmed by 1 base and the J gene end by 3 bases; junction bases not matched to a gene: 4. CDR1 is SGHAT and CDR2 is FQNNGV in the germline V gene. The CDR3, as DNA: TGTGCCAGCAGCTTAGGGGAGCGGGGGGGAACAGATACGCAGTATTTT. Protein sequence: CASSLGERGGTDTQYF.

This chain uses TRBV19 with TRBJ2-7, with D unclear. The germline CDR1 and CDR2 sequences are LNHDA and SQIVND (reference sequence). The CDR3 is 11 amino acids. V lost 3 bases and J lost 3, with 3 bases in between. The CDR3 is CASSMGYEQYF. For the CDR3, the DNA is TGTGCCAGTAGTATGGGCTACGAGCAGTACTTC.